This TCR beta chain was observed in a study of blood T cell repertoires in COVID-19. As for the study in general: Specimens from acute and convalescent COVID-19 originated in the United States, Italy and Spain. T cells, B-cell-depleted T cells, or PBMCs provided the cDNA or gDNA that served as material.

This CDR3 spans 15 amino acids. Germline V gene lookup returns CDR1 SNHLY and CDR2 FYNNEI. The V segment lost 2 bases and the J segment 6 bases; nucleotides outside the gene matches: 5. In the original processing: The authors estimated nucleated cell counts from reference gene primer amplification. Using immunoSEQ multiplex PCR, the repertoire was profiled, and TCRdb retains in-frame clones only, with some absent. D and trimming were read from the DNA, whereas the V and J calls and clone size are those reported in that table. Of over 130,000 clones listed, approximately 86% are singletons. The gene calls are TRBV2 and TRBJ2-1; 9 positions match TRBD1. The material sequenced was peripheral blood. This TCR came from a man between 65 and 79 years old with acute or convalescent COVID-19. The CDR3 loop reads CASSELQGAGNEQFF. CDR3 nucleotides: TGTGCCAGCAGTGAATTACAGGGGGCTGGCAATGAGCAGTTCTTC. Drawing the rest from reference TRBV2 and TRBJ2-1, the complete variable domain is EPEVTQTPSHQVTQMGQEVILRCVPISNHLYFYWYRQILGQKVEFLVSFYNNEISEKSEIFDDQFSVERPDGSNFTLKIRSTKLEDSAMYFCASSELQGAGNEQFFGPGTRLTVL.